Listed below are T cell receptor beta chains from one sample, sequenced in a study of shared clonotypes between healthy human individuals. The table came from immunoSEQ multiplex PCR; TCRdb's copy has only in-frame clones and leaves some out. Of millions of clones listed, 85% to 95% are singletons. Sequencing used naive CD4+ T cells sorted from blood. The receptors stem from a man younger than 35 in good health. CDR3s leave out the opening cysteine and the closing phenylalanine or tryptophan. The D gene is left open where the match is weak.

CDR3 protein: AWRSGIPFSAF
J gene: TRBJ1-1
V gene: TRBV30
D gene: -

CDR3 protein: ASSPDLRSSYNEQF
J gene: TRBJ2-1
V gene: TRBV4-1
D gene: -

CDR3 protein: ASRARTSGGKETQY
J gene: TRBJ2-5
V gene: TRBV2
D gene: TRBD2

CDR3 protein: ASRRDKSYNEQF
J gene: TRBJ2-1
V gene: TRBV6-5
D gene: -

CDR3 protein: SARDQGRLY
J gene: TRBJ2-7
V gene: TRBV20-1
D gene: -

CDR3 protein: ASSVGGRDLNEQF
J gene: TRBJ2-1
V gene: TRBV9
D gene: -

CDR3 protein: ASSLGEGNTQY
J gene: TRBJ2-3
V gene: TRBV7-9
D gene: TRBD2

CDR3 protein: ASSRLRVRSYEQY
J gene: TRBJ2-7
V gene: TRBV5-1
D gene: -

CDR3 protein: ASSLGAAVGYT
J gene: TRBJ1-2
V gene: TRBV5-8
D gene: -

CDR3 protein: ANKGASGPYNEQF
J gene: TRBJ2-1
V gene: TRBV2
D gene: -

CDR3 protein: ASSLLGRPMES
J gene: TRBJ2-3
V gene: TRBV28
D gene: -

CDR3 protein: ASSPGQLTDTQY
J gene: TRBJ2-3
V gene: TRBV5-1
D gene: TRBD1

CDR3 protein: ASSGKADTYGYT
J gene: TRBJ1-2
V gene: TRBV7-2
D gene: -

CDR3 protein: ASSQDLTDNSPLH
J gene: TRBJ1-6
V gene: TRBV4-2
D gene: -

CDR3 protein: VSTTGYSYEQY
J gene: TRBJ2-7
V gene: TRBV2
D gene: -

CDR3 protein: ASSELWISGNTIY
J gene: TRBJ1-3
V gene: TRBV6-1
D gene: -

CDR3 protein: ASSVDSNYGYT
J gene: TRBJ1-2
V gene: TRBV7-9
D gene: -

CDR3 protein: ASSLGGFTEAF
J gene: TRBJ1-1
V gene: TRBV7-3
D gene: -

CDR3 protein: ASSFGLAVNEQF
J gene: TRBJ2-1
V gene: TRBV5-8
D gene: TRBD2

CDR3 protein: ASSEGLAGGYTQY
J gene: TRBJ2-3
V gene: TRBV6-1
D gene: TRBD2

CDR3 protein: ASSETSGGLGSYEQY
J gene: TRBJ2-7
V gene: TRBV2
D gene: TRBD2

CDR3 protein: ASSFGDGNTIY
J gene: TRBJ1-3
V gene: TRBV11-3
D gene: -

CDR3 protein: ASSFPHRGETQY
J gene: TRBJ2-5
V gene: TRBV7-9
D gene: TRBD1

CDR3 protein: AVSGTESYEQY
J gene: TRBJ2-7
V gene: TRBV10-3
D gene: -

CDR3 protein: ASSAGLQETQY
J gene: TRBJ2-5
V gene: TRBV2
D gene: -

CDR3 protein: SVGRRGEYNEQF
J gene: TRBJ2-1
V gene: TRBV29-1
D gene: -

CDR3 protein: ASSLVGGSSYEQY
J gene: TRBJ2-7
V gene: TRBV5-1
D gene: -

CDR3 protein: ASSFFPLNTDTQY
J gene: TRBJ2-3
V gene: TRBV5-4
D gene: -

CDR3 protein: ASSTGDLAKNIQY
J gene: TRBJ2-4
V gene: TRBV5-6
D gene: -

CDR3 protein: ASLPTTGHYGYT
J gene: TRBJ1-2
V gene: TRBV5-1
D gene: TRBD1

CDR3 protein: AWSGLAGETQY
J gene: TRBJ2-5
V gene: TRBV30
D gene: TRBD2

CDR3 protein: ASSPWAEGEQF
J gene: TRBJ2-1
V gene: TRBV18
D gene: -

CDR3 protein: ASSFRTGGGTEAF
J gene: TRBJ1-1
V gene: TRBV7-2
D gene: TRBD1

CDR3 protein: ASSFPGVFGYT
J gene: TRBJ1-2
V gene: TRBV7-2
D gene: -

CDR3 protein: ASSPSLHSHGYT
J gene: TRBJ1-2
V gene: TRBV28
D gene: -

CDR3 protein: ASSEVGAYEQY
J gene: TRBJ2-7
V gene: TRBV6-1
D gene: -

CDR3 protein: ASSPFLRAPGETQY
J gene: TRBJ2-5
V gene: TRBV28
D gene: -

CDR3 protein: ASSLGVPALYEQY
J gene: TRBJ2-7
V gene: TRBV11-2
D gene: -

CDR3 protein: ATRRSAGTSTDTQY
J gene: TRBJ2-3
V gene: TRBV15
D gene: -

CDR3 protein: ASRGEGSTAMNTEAF
J gene: TRBJ1-1
V gene: TRBV5-6
D gene: -

CDR3 protein: ASRTGGVYGYT
J gene: TRBJ1-2
V gene: TRBV2
D gene: TRBD1

CDR3 protein: ASSERRGPGELF
J gene: TRBJ2-2
V gene: TRBV7-2
D gene: -

CDR3 protein: AWNPDSGNTIY
J gene: TRBJ1-3
V gene: TRBV30
D gene: -

CDR3 protein: ASSLGAPGTSGYNEQF
J gene: TRBJ2-1
V gene: TRBV5-1
D gene: TRBD2

CDR3 protein: ASSQPLSRPGSGANVLT
J gene: TRBJ2-6
V gene: TRBV7-9
D gene: -

CDR3 protein: ASSLNLAGAYNEQF
J gene: TRBJ2-1
V gene: TRBV27
D gene: TRBD2

CDR3 protein: ASGLAFNTEAF
J gene: TRBJ1-1
V gene: TRBV12-5
D gene: -

CDR3 protein: ASSLTSGSGYEQY
J gene: TRBJ2-7
V gene: TRBV11-2
D gene: TRBD2

CDR3 protein: ASSRTGDQPQH
J gene: TRBJ1-5
V gene: TRBV7-9
D gene: TRBD1

CDR3 protein: ASSPGTGRGETQY
J gene: TRBJ2-5
V gene: TRBV27
D gene: TRBD1

CDR3 protein: ASSLQGKASRAAF
J gene: TRBJ1-1
V gene: TRBV19
D gene: -

CDR3 protein: ASSQERQSSTDTQY
J gene: TRBJ2-3
V gene: TRBV14
D gene: -

CDR3 protein: ASSLASGTGSSPLH
J gene: TRBJ1-6
V gene: TRBV11-2
D gene: TRBD1

CDR3 protein: ASIRNTDTQY
J gene: TRBJ2-3
V gene: TRBV2
D gene: -

CDR3 protein: ASRGLAETQY
J gene: TRBJ2-5
V gene: TRBV6-5
D gene: -